The 8 T cell receptor beta chains presented below share a single source sample, sequenced in a study of T cell repertoires and leukemia-associated antigens (dated by TCRdb to between 2018 and 2020). These receptors are not linked to any known antigen. Library preparation was by 5' RACE. For sequencing, an Illumina MiSeq was employed. In TCRdb, the public reads were trimmed at Q25 with fastp and aligned with MiXCR, with productive beta chains retained. Identical CDR3 proteins give one entry, which carries the most common genes and DNA. In all, the sample holds 13,000 to 15,000 distinct CDR3 sequences, and over 30% of those were seen once. The top ten clones comprise nearly 9.5% of the sample. Sequencing was carried out using CD3+ T cells sorted from blood and cultured. These receptors came from a female donor in good health.

By sample fraction, this clonotype is medium-sized. The CDR3 region has the DNA TGCAGTGCGACCCCGGGACAGGGGGTTTACGAGCAGTACTTC. This gives the protein CSATPGQGVYEQYF. The chain carries TRBV20-1 and TRBJ2-7, with TRBD1 identical over 11 bases. With 6 bases clipped from V and 4 bases from J, the junction kept 8 bases outside the gene matches. The germline CDR1 and CDR2 sequences are DFQATT and SNEGSKA (reference sequence). This CDR3 is 14 amino acids long.

This chain's CDR3 is CASSLVLSYQETQYF. DNA of the CDR3: TGTGCCAGCAGCTTGGTCCTGTCGTACCAAGAGACCCAGTACTTC. V and J are TRBV5-5 and TRBJ2-5; no clear D. Trimming shortened V by 0 bases and J by 0 bases, and 9 bases separated the two germline ends. The CDR3 loop spans 15 amino acids. Germline V CDR1 and CDR2: SGHKS, YYEKEE (reference sequence).

CDR3 in amino acids: CASSQDTGTPAEPYEQYF. CDR3 DNA sequence: TGCGCCAGCAGCCAAGATACGGGTACCCCCGCGGAACCCTACGAGCAGTACTTC. The J gene is TRBJ2-7, the V gene TRBV4-3; D call uncertain. The CDR3 length is 18 residues. Trimming cost V 0 bases and J 2 bases, with 20 bases left between them. In germline, CDR1 is LGHNA, CDR2 YSLEER.

In its sample, this clonotype is medium-sized. The CDR3: CASSLMGLENTIYF. CDR3 nucleotides: TGCGCCAGCAGCTTGATGGGCCTCGAAAACACCATATATTTT. The chain is built from TRBV5-1 and TRBJ1-3; D is unresolved. V was pared by 1 base and J by 6 bases, with 11 bases between. Germline V gene sequence: CDR1 SGHRS, CDR2 YFSETQ. The CDR3 covers 14 residues.

This clonotype was seen many times. V gene TRBV11-3 combines with J gene TRBJ2-1, with 9 nucleotides matching TRBD2. The germline V gene encodes CDR1 SGHNT and CDR2 YENEEA. The CDR3 has 13 residues. The trim removed 3 bases at V and 8 bases at J, leaving 2 bases unmatched. The CDR3 DNA sequence: TGTGCCAGCAGCTTCCAGCGGGAGGATGAGCAGTTCTTC. It translates to CASSFQREDEQFF. The complete variable domain, with remaining parts taken from reference TRBV11-3 and TRBJ2-1, reads EAGVVQSPRYKIIEKKQPVAFWCNPISGHNTLYWYLQNLGQGPELLIRYENEEAVDDSQLPKDRFSAERLKGVDSTLKIQPAELGDSAVYLCASSFQREDEQFFGPGTRLTVL.

Note on this clonotype: The conserved final phenylalanine or tryptophan is absent from the CDR3, which likely points to a read error. CDR3 sequence: CAGSPSGLAEYNEQFL. The CDR3 bases are TGTGCCGGGTCACCCTCAGGACTAGCGGAGTACAATGAGCAGTTCCTC. V and J are TRBV30 and TRBJ2-1; 10 bases are shared with TRBD2. Germline-derived CDR1 and CDR2 are GTSNPN and SVGIG (reference sequence). The CDR3 is 16 amino acids. V dropped 8 bases and J dropped 4; count of bases not matched to a gene: 14.

This clonotype is medium-sized (0.01 to 0.1%) by share. This chain's CDR3 is CASSLQARGTGELFF. DNA of the CDR3: TGTGCCAGCAGTTTACAGGCCCGGGGCACCGGGGAGCTGTTTTTT. The V gene is TRBV27, the J gene TRBJ2-2; D possibly corresponds to TRBD2 (5 bases). This CDR3 region has 15 residues. Germline V gene data show CDR1 as MNHEY and CDR2 as SMNVEV (reference sequence). Trimming cost V 2 bases and J 4 bases, with 11 bases left between them.

This clonotype is categorized as medium-sized (0.01 to 0.1%). The chain combines TRBV29-1 with TRBJ2-1; 13 bases line up with TRBD2. CDR1 and CDR2 (germline): SQVTM, ANQGSEA. The CDR3 sequence is 15 residues long. V was pared by 5 bases and J by 9 bases, with 10 bases of the junction left unmatched. In DNA form, the CDR3 reads TGCAGCGTTCTCGGACTAGCGGGAGAGGTCGGTGAGCAGTTCTTC. Its translation: CSVLGLAGEVGEQFF.